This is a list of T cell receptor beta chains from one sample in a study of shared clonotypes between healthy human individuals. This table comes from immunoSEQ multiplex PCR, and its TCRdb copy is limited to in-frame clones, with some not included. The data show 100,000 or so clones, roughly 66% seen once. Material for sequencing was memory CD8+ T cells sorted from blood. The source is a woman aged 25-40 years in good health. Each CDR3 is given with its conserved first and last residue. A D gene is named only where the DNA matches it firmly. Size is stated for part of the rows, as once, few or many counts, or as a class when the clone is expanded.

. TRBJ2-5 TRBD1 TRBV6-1 TGTGCCAGCAGCTGGAGGGGACAGGAGGTCACCCAGTACTTC CASSWRGQEVTQYF
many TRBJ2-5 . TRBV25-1 TGTGCCAGCAGTATAACAGGGCAAGGGGAGACCCAGTACTTC CASSITGQGETQYF
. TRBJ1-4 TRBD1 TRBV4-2 TGTGCCAGCAGCCAGGGGGACAGGGGGCGTGAAAAACTGTTTTTT CASSQGDRGREKLFF
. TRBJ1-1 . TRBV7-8 TGTGCCAGCCGGAAGCCCAACACTGAAGCTTTCTTT CASRKPNTEAFF
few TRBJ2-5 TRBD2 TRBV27 TGTGCCAGCAGTTTAGGGACTACAGAGACCCAGTACTTC CASSLGTTETQYF
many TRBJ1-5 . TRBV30 TGTGCCTGGTACAGGGTATCCGATCAGCCCCAGCATTTT CAWYRVSDQPQHF
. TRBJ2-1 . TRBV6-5 TGTGCCAGCAGTTACTCGGACAGCAGCTCCTACAATGAGCAGTTCTTC CASSYSDSSSYNEQFF
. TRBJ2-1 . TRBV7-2 TGTGCCAGCAGCTCCCCTCCTAGGAATGAGCAGTTCTTC CASSSPPRNEQFF
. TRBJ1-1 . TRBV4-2 TGTGCCAGCAGCCAAGATGGTCCCCCAGGGAAAGCTTTCTTT CASSQDGPPGKAFF
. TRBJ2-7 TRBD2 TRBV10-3 TGTGCCATCAGTGAGAGGTCTAGCGGACGATACGAGCAGTACTTC CAISERSSGRYEQYF
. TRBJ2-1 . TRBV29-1 TGCAGCGCCCTAATAGTAAATGAGCAGTTCTTC CSALIVNEQFF
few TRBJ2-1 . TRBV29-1 TGCAGCGTGAACCGGGGTAGACAATACAATGAGCAGTTCTTC CSVNRGRQYNEQFF
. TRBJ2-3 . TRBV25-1 TGTGCCAGCAGTGTCGTGGAGGGAAGCACAGATACGCAGTATTTT CASSVVEGSTDTQYF
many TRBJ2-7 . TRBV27 TGTGCCAGCAGTTTTACCGGGACCACCTACGAGCAGTACTTC CASSFTGTTYEQYF
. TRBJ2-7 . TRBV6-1 TGTGCCAGCACTATCTCGGGCATCAGTTTCTACGAGCAGTACTTC CASTISGISFYEQYF
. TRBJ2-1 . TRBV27 TGTGCCAGCAGTTTCCTCACTAGCCTCTCCTACAATGAGCAGTTCTTC CASSFLTSLSYNEQFF
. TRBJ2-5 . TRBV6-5 TGTGCCAGCAGGGCCCTTCTGGGATCGGGGGAGACCCAGTACTTC CASRALLGSGETQYF
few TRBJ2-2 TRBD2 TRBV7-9 TGTGCCAGCAGCCCGAAGGTAGCGGGTCGGAACACCGGGGAGCTGTTTTTT CASSPKVAGRNTGELFF
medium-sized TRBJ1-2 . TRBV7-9 TGTGCCAGCAGCTTAGATAACTATGGCTACACCTTC CASSLDNYGYTF
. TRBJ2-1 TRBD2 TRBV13 TGTGCCAGCAGCCCGGGACTAGCGGGATCCATGGGGCAGTTCTTC CASSPGLAGSMGQFF
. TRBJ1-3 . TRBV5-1 TGCGCCAGCAGAGTACAGGGAGAAGGAAACACCATATATTTT CASRVQGEGNTIYF
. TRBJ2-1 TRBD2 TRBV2 TGTGCCAGCAGTGAACTCCTAGCGGGAGGGCCTGTGGATGAGCAGTTCTTC CASSELLAGGPVDEQFF
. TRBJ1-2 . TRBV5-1 TGCGCCAGCAGCTTGAAGGGTCTTCACGGCTACACCTTC CASSLKGLHGYTF
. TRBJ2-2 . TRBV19 TGTGCCAGTAGTGGTGACACCGGGGAGCTGTTTTTT CASSGDTGELFF
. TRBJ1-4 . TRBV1 TGCACCAGCAGCCAAGACCCTACTTACGACAGAAAACCTGCAACTAATGAAAAACTGTTTTTT CTSSQDPTYDRKPATNEKLFF
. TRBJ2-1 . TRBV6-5 TGTGCCAGCTCAGACCTGTCCGCGATCAATGAGCAGTTCTTC CASSDLSAINEQFF
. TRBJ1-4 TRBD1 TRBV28 TGTGCCAGCAGTTTAGACCTCGACAGGGTAGGACTGGCTAATGAAAAACTGTTTTTT CASSLDLDRVGLANEKLFF
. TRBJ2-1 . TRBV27 TGTGCCAGCAGTCCCTACCGCGGGACTTATAGCTCCTACAATGAGCAGTTCTTC CASSPYRGTYSSYNEQFF
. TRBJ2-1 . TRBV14 TGTGCCAGCAGCCAAGCAGGGTTCGAAAAGTTCTTC CASSQAGFEKFF
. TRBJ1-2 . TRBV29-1 TGCAGCGTTGTAGGGGCCAGGGTTGACGGCTACACCTTC CSVVGARVDGYTF
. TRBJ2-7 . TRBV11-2 TGTGCCAGCAGCTTAGGTAGCGGCCGAATATTTTACGAGCAGTACTTC CASSLGSGRIFYEQYF
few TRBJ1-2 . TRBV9 TGTGCCAGCAGCGTAGGATCAGAGAACTATGGCTACACCTTC CASSVGSENYGYTF
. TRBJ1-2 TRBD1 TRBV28 TGTGCCAGCAGTTCAGGCCCCGGGACAGCCTCGAGGGGCTACACCTTC CASSSGPGTASRGYTF
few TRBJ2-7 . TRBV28 TGTGCCAGCAGTGATCCGGTGGAGCAGTACTTC CASSDPVEQYF
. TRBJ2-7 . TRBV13 TGTGCCAGCAGTCCTAACGACGGAGCCTACGAGCAGTACTTC CASSPNDGAYEQYF
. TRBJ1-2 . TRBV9 TGTGCCAGCAGCGTAGGAAGGGGCTGGTATGGCTACACCTTC CASSVGRGWYGYTF
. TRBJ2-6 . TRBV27 TGTGCCAGTAGTAGGATGGGGGCTGGGGCCAACGTCCTGACTTTC CASSRMGAGANVLTF
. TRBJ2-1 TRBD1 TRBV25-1 TGTGCCAGCAGTGAATGCGAGACAGGGGATTGTAGTGAGCAGTTCTTC CASSECETGDCSEQFF
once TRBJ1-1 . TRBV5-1 TGCGCCAGCAACATTGACGAAGGGGGTGCTGAAGCTTTCTTT CASNIDEGGAEAFF
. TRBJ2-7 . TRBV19 TGTGCCAGTAGTTATGCCTCTCGGGACTACGAGCAGTACTTC CASSYASRDYEQYF
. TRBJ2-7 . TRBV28 TGTGCCAGCAGGAATGACAGGACCTCCTACGAGCAGTACTTC CASRNDRTSYEQYF